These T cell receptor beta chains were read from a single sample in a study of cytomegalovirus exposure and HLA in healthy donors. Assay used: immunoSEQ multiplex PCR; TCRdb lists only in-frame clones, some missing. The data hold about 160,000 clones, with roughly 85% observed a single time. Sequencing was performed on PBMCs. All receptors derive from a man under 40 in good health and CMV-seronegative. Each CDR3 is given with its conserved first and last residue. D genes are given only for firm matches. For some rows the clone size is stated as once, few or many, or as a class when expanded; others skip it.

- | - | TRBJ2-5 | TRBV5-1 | CASSLEPTSGETQYF | TGCGCCAGCAGCTTGGAGCCTACCAGCGGAGAGACCCAGTACTTC
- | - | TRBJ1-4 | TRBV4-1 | CASSQDGTHDSTNEKLFF | TGCGCCAGCAGCCAAGATGGGACACACGATTCAACTAATGAAAAACTGTTTTTT
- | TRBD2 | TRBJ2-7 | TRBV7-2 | CASSGRGEQYF | TGTGCCAGCAGCGGGAGGGGAGAGCAGTACTTC
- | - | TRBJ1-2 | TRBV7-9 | CASSLQGPLYGYTF | TGTGCCAGCAGCTTACAGGGCCCCCTTTATGGCTACACCTTC
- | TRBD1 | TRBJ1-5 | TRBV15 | CATSTSDRGSNQPQHF | TGTGCCACCAGCACCTCGGACAGGGGGAGCAATCAGCCCCAGCATTTT
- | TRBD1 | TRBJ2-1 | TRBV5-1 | CASSWGTDPSNEQFF | TGCGCCAGCAGCTGGGGGACAGACCCCAGCAATGAGCAGTTCTTC
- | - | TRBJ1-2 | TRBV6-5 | CASSYSTRDYGYTF | TGTGCCAGCAGTTACTCGACCAGGGACTATGGCTACACCTTC
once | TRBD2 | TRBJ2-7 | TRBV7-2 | CASSLALAGVYEQYF | TGTGCCAGCAGCTTAGCACTGGCGGGAGTCTACGAGCAGTACTTC
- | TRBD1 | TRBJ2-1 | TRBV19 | CATRDRGFDEQFF | TGTGCCACCCGGGACAGGGGATTCGATGAGCAGTTCTTC
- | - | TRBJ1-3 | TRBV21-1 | CASRQKADGNTIYF | TGTGCCAGCCGACAGAAAGCCGATGGAAACACCATATATTTT
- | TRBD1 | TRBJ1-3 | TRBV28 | CASSLRGRDRGSAGNTIYF | TGTGCCAGCAGCCTGAGGGGAAGGGACAGGGGCTCTGCTGGAAACACCATATATTTT